This TCR beta chain was captured by sequencing in a study of blood T cell repertoires in COVID-19. Study information: Samples taken during acute and convalescent COVID-19 were collected in the United States, Italy and Spain. Nucleic acid was either cDNA or gDNA, and it came from T cells, B-cell-depleted T cells, or PBMCs.

The repertoire was sequenced with immunoSEQ multiplex PCR; TCRdb's copy has only in-frame clones and lacks some. The sample records approximately 230,000 clones, almost 85% being singletons. Per the germline V gene, CDR1 is MDHEN and CDR2 is SYDVKM. J lost 2 bases, V lost 2 bases, and 0 bases had no gene match. CDR3 length: 14 residues. In regard to this clone: This same CDR3 is encoded by further DNA sequences in the sample.

Sequencing was carried out using PBMCs or T cells enriched from blood (not recorded which). This clonotype originated in a man between 40 and 49 years old who had recovered from COVID-19. The chain is built from TRBV28 and TRBJ2-7; 10 nucleotides line up with TRBD1. The CDR3 DNA reads TGTGCCAGCAGTTTAGGGACAGGGGCCTACGAGCAGTACTTC. Encoded protein: CASSLGTGAYEQYF.